Below, 8 T cell receptor beta chains from the same sample are listed, as sequenced in a study of blood T cell repertoires in COVID-19 (dated by TCRdb to the early 2020s). Library preparation employed the immunoSEQ multiplex PCR assay. TCRdb took over this immuneACCESS table, retaining in-frame rearrangements with V and J assigned. Such tables are incomplete; in checked studies, under half of the missing clones stem from an unresolved V gene, and the remainder is unexplained. In all, the sample holds some 110,000 clones, and 80% of those were seen once. Jointly, the top ten make up approximately 16% of the sample. Sample: peripheral blood. Source of these receptors: a man aged 60-69 years with active or convalescent COVID-19.

The chain has TRBV12-3 or TRBV12-4 and TRBJ2-1, with D perhaps TRBD1 (7 bases). The ends were cut back, 7 bases at V and 7 bases at J, with 14 bases in the middle. The CDR3 runs to 13 residues. The CDR3 loop is CASTRGAWNEQFF. In nucleotides, the CDR3 is TGTGCCAGCACCAGGGGGGCCTGGAATGAGCAGTTCTTC.

This chain connects TRBV3-1 (or the pseudogene TRBV3-2) to TRBJ2-5, with D uncertain. CDR1 and CDR2 from the germline V gene are LGHDT and YNNKEL (reference sequence). Trimming removed 2 bases at V and 3 bases at J, with 10 bases between. This CDR3 contains 14 residues. The CDR3 protein is CASSQFNEKETQYF. The CDR3 nucleotides read TGTGCCAGCAGCCAATTTAACGAGAAAGAGACCCAGTACTTC.

The rearrangement joins TRBV5-1 to TRBJ2-7, with TRBD2 identical over 7 bases. J gave up 9 bases and V 4 bases, and 13 bases lay outside the gene matches. This CDR3 has 14 residues. Germline V gene data show CDR1 as SGHRS and CDR2 as YFSETQ. This chain's CDR3 is CASSVVPGRARQYF. The CDR3 DNA sequence: TGCGCCAGCAGCGTAGTCCCGGGGAGGGCCCGGCAGTACTTC.

The chain recombines TRBV27 with TRBJ2-2, with TRBD2 matching 8 bases. The V segment lost 5 bases and the J segment 6 bases; nucleotides outside the gene matches: 5. This CDR3 has 14 residues. Per the germline V gene, CDR1 is MNHEY and CDR2 is SMNVEV (reference sequence). The CDR3 reads CASSPSGSAGELFF. As DNA, the CDR3 is TGTGCCAGCAGTCCAAGCGGGAGTGCCGGGGAGCTGTTTTTT.

This clone was seen a single time. The rearrangement joins TRBV5-8 to TRBJ2-5; 9 nucleotides match TRBD1. CDR1 SGHTS and CDR2 YDEGEE come from the germline V gene. This CDR3 has 15 residues. The J segment lost 3 bases and the V segment lost 3 bases, leaving 6 bases of the junction unmatched. The CDR3: CASSSGTGREETQYF. CDR3 DNA sequence: TGTGCCAGCAGCTCGGGGACAGGGCGCGAAGAGACCCAGTACTTC.

The chain joins TRBV9 to TRBJ2-2; no clear D gene. The CDR3 is 13 amino acids. Germline V gives CDR1 SGDLS, CDR2 YYNGEE. Trimming removed 6 bases from V and 4 bases from J, with 10 bases in between. The DNA of the CDR3 is TGTGCCAGCACACCGGAGCCCACCGGGGAGCTGTTTTTT. This gives the protein CASTPEPTGELFF.

The chain is built from TRBV7-2 and TRBJ2-4; D unclear. V lost 5 bases to trimming and J lost 4 bases, with 9 bases between them. CDR3 length equals 13 residues. CDR1 and CDR2 from the germline V gene are SGHTA and FQGNSA. The DNA of the CDR3 is TGTGCCAGCAGCCACCCGAGGAAAAACATTCAGTACTTC. This translates into CASSHPRKNIQYF.

This chain joins TRBV7-3 and TRBJ2-7, with D possibly being TRBD1 (5 bases). The V and J ends lost 1 base and 3 bases respectively, with 13 bases between them. Germline-derived CDR1 and CDR2 are SGHTA and FQGTGA. The CDR3 is 15 amino acids. This chain's CDR3 is CASSLMATAIYEQYF. The CDR3 nucleotides are TGTGCCAGCAGCTTAATGGCGACAGCCATCTACGAGCAGTACTTC.